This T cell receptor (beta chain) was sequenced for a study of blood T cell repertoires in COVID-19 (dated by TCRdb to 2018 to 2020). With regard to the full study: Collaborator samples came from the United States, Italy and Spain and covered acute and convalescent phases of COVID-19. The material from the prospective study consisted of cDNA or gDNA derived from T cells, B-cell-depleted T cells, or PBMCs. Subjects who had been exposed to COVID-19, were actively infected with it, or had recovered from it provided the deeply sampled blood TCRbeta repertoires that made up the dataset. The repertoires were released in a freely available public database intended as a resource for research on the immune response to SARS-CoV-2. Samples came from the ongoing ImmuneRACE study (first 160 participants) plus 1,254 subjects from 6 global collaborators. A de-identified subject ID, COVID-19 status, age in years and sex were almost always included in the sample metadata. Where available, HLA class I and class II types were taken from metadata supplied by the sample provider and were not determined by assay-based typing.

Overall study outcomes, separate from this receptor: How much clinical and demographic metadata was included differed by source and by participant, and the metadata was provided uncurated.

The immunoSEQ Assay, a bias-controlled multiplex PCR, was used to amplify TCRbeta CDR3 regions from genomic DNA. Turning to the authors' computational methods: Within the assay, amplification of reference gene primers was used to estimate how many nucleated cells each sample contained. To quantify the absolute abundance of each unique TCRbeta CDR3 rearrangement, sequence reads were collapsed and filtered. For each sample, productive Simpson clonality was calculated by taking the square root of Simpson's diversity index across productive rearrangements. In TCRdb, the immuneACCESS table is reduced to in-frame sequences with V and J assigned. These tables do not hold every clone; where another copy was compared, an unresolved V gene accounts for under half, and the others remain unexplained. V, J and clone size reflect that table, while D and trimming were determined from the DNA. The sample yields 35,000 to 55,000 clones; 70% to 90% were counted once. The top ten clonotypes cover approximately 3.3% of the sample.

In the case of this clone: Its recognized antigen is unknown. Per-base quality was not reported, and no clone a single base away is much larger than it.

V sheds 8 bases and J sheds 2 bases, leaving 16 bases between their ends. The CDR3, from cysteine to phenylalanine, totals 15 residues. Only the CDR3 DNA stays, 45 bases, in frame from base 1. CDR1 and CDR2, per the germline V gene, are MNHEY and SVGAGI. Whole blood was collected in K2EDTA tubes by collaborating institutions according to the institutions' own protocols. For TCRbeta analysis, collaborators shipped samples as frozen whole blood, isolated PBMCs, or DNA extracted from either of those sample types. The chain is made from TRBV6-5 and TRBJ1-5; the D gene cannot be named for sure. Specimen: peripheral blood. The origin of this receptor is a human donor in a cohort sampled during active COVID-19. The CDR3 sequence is CASSKEGLGNQPQHF. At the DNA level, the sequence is TGTGCCAGCTCCAAGGAGGGATTAGGCAATCAGCCCCAGCATTTT.